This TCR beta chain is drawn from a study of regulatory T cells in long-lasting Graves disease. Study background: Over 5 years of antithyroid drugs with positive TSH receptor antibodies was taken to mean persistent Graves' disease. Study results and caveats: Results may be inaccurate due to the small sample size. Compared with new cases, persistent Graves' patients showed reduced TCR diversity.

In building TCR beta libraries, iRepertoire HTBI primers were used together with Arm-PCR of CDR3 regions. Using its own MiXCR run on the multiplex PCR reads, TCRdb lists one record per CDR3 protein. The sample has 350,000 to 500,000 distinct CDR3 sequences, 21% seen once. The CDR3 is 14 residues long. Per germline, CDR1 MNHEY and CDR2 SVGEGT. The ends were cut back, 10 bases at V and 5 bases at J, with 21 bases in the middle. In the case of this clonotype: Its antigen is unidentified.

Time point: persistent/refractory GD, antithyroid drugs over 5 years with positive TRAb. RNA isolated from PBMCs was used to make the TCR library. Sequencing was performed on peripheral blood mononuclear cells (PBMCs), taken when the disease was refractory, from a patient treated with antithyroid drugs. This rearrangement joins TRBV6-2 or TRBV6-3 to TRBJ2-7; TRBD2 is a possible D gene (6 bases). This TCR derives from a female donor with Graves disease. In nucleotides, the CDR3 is TGTGCCACCAACTCGGAGGGAATATTCGACGAGCAGTACTTC. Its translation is CATNSEGIFDEQYF.